These 13 T cell receptor beta chains came from one sample sequenced in a study of T cells after yellow fever vaccination. TCRdb independently ran MiXCR on the 5' RACE reads; one entry per CDR3 protein. The repertoire holds hundreds of thousands of distinct CDR3 sequences, with roughly 10% as singletons. Sample: PBMCs, taken on the day of the first yellow fever vaccination. All receptors come from a man aged 18 to 35 who received the YFV17D yellow fever vaccine.

The sample holds a few counts of this clonotype. The V and J genes are TRBV4-3 and TRBJ2-3; 11 bases agree with TRBD2. The CDR3 totals 16 residues. Unmatched junction bases numbered 4, after V lost 4 bases and J lost 1 base. The germline V gene has CDR1 LGHNA and CDR2 YSLEER. This CDR3 is CASSRQTSGGTDTQYF. CDR3 bases: TGCGCCAGCAGCCGGCAGACTAGCGGGGGCACAGATACGCAGTATTTT.

This chain connects TRBV2 to TRBJ2-7; 9 bases fit TRBD2. V lost 3 bases to trimming and J lost 5 bases; unmatched junction nucleotides: 5. Per germline, CDR1 SNHLY and CDR2 FYNNEI. The CDR3 is made up of 14 amino acids. The DNA of the CDR3 is TGTGCCAGCAGTGACCGGATAGCGGGGGACGAGCAGTACTTC. Protein product: CASSDRIAGDEQYF.

This clonotype was observed a handful of times. The chain uses TRBV20-1 and TRBJ2-2; unclear D gene. Between the trimmed V and J ends, which lost 6 bases and 4 bases, there was a span of 12 bases. CDR1 and CDR2 (germline): DFQATT, SNEGSKA (reference sequence). The CDR3 has 13 residues. This CDR3 is CSALERPTGELFF. The CDR3 nucleotides are TGCAGTGCCCTTGAACGCCCCACCGGGGAGCTGTTTTTT.

There are a few counts of this clonotype. The chain recombines TRBV7-9 with TRBJ1-2; no definite D call. V lost 7 bases and J 2 bases, leaving 5 bases between the germline ends. Per the germline V gene, CDR1 is SEHNR and CDR2 is FQNEAQ (reference sequence). The CDR3 runs to 11 residues. Here the CDR3 DNA reads TGTGCCAGCAAGGCGAACTATGGCTACACCTTC. It yields the protein CASKANYGYTF. Full variable domain (remainder filled in from reference TRBV7-9 and TRBJ1-2): DTGVSQNPRHKITKRGQNVTFRCDPISEHNRLYWYRQTLGQGPEFLTYFQNEAQLEKSRLLSDRFSAERPKGSFSTLEIQRTEQGDSAMYLCASKANYGYTFGSGTRLTVV.

The rearrangement uses TRBV7-2 and TRBJ2-3, with 13 bases identical to TRBD2. J gave up 0 bases and V 5 bases, and 5 bases lay outside the gene matches. Germline V gene lookup returns CDR1 SGHTA and CDR2 FQGNSA. The CDR3 is made up of 17 amino acids. The CDR3 reads CASSPRTSGGSTDTQYF. The CDR3 DNA reads as TGTGCCAGCAGCCCGAGGACTAGCGGGGGTAGCACAGATACGCAGTATTTT.

The chain is built from TRBV4-3 and TRBJ2-1, with 9 bases matching TRBD2. The germline CDR1 and CDR2 sequences are LGHNA and YSLEER. The length of the CDR3 is 17 residues. V was pared by 0 bases and J by 8 bases, with 11 bases of the junction left unmatched. The CDR3 sequence is CASSQDLGRGGLDEQFF. The CDR3 DNA is TGCGCCAGCAGCCAAGATCTAGGGCGGGGGGGCCTGGATGAGCAGTTCTTC.

In its sample, this clonotype was seen a few times. This sequence joins TRBV19 and TRBJ2-7; 10 bases line up with TRBD1. The V gene end was trimmed by 8 bases and the J gene end by 3 bases; junction bases not matched to a gene: 10. This CDR3 spans 15 amino acids. CDR1 and CDR2 (germline): LNHDA, SQIVND (reference sequence). Written as DNA, the CDR3 is TGTGCCAGTCGAGTAAGGGGGACAGGGGACTACGAGCAGTACTTC. Protein product: CASRVRGTGDYEQYF.

This clonotype showed up just a few times. V is TRBV20-1 and J is TRBJ1-5, with D possibly TRBD1 on 5 matching bases. CDR3 length: 16 residues. V was trimmed by 3 bases and J by 3 bases, leaving 18 bases between them. Germline CDR1 DFQATT, CDR2 SNEGSKA (reference sequence). DNA for the CDR3: TGCAGTGCTAGTTGGGGCGAACCTCTCATCAATCAGCCCCAGCATTTT. This gives the protein CSASWGEPLINQPQHF.

Of note for this clonotype: At one end, the junction sequence differs from germline, possibly due to a read error. The V call is TRBV25-1, the J call TRBJ2-1; D might be TRBD1 (6 bases). The germline CDR1 and CDR2 sequences are MGHDK and SYGVNS. The CDR3 consists of 14 residues. Here the CDR3 reads CAISPTGAHNEQFF. In DNA form, the CDR3 reads TGTGCCATCAGTCCGACAGGAGCTCACAATGAGCAGTTCTTC.

The chain couples TRBV24-1 to TRBJ2-7; either TRBD1 or TRBD2 may supply D (5 bases each). CDR3 length equals 15 residues. Trimming took 0 bases from V and 4 from J, leaving 12 bases between them. The germline gives CDR1 KGHDR, CDR2 SFDVKD. CDR3 sequence: CATSDLRLGRYEQYF. CDR3 nucleotides: TGTGCCACCAGTGATTTGCGTTTGGGACGGTACGAGCAGTACTTC.

The sample holds a few counts of this clonotype. The rearrangement links TRBV7-2 to TRBJ1-2, with D unclear. CDR3 length: 14 amino acids. The germline V and J ends were trimmed by 2 bases and 8 bases, with 15 bases remaining between them. Germline V gene sequence: CDR1 SGHTA, CDR2 FQGNSA. CDR3 sequence (DNA): TGTGCCAGCAGCTTAATTTCCGAGTCTAAGGGCTACACCTTC. Translation: CASSLISESKGYTF.

V and J are TRBV12-3 or TRBV12-4 and TRBJ2-5; no clear D gene. This CDR3 is 13 amino acids long. V lost 3 bases to trimming and J lost 0 bases, with 5 bases between them. The CDR3 protein is CASSFWNQETQYF. The CDR3 DNA is TGTGCCAGCAGTTTCTGGAACCAAGAGACCCAGTACTTC.

The chain couples TRBV24-1 to TRBJ2-1; D perhaps matches TRBD2 (6 bases). The CDR3 extends over 16 amino acids. CDR1 is KGHDR and CDR2 is SFDVKD in the germline V gene. The V and J ends lost 1 base and 10 bases respectively, with 19 bases between them. The CDR3 region is CATSDFSGGIIGEQFF. CDR3 nucleotides: TGTGCCACCAGTGATTTTAGTGGGGGGATAATTGGGGAGCAGTTCTTC.